These 29 T cell receptor beta chains were sequenced from one sample in a study of blood T cell repertoires in COVID-19. Here immunoSEQ multiplex PCR was the method, and the copy in TCRdb shows in-frame clones only, minus some. The sample includes 45,000 or so clones, more than 85% of them seen just once. Sequences were obtained from peripheral blood. The origin of the receptors is a middle-aged man with active COVID-19.

The chain links TRBV11-2 to TRBJ2-7; 9 bases align to TRBD1. V dropped 5 bases and J dropped 2; count of bases not matched to a gene: 4. CDR1 and CDR2 from the germline V gene are SGHAT and FQNNGV. The CDR3 consists of 14 residues. The CDR3 loop is CASSPGQGAYEQYF. CDR3 nucleotides: TGTGCCAGCAGCCCGGGACAGGGCGCCTACGAGCAGTACTTC. Variable domain in full (rest from reference TRBV11-2 and TRBJ2-7): EAGVAQSPRYKIIEKRQSVAFWCNPISGHATLYWYQQILGQGPKLLIQFQNNGVVDDSQLPKDRFSAERLKGVDSTLKIQPAKLEDSAVYLCASSPGQGAYEQYFGPGTRLTVT.

This clone was seen just once. V is TRBV6-2 or TRBV6-3 and J is TRBJ2-7; no clear D. Germline lookup yields CDR1 MNHEY and CDR2 SVGEGT. Trimming shortened V by 1 base and J by 2 bases, and 9 bases separated the two germline ends. This CDR3 spans 14 amino acids. This chain's CDR3 is CASSYLVSTYEQYF. CDR3 DNA: TGTGCCAGCAGTTACTTGGTCTCTACCTACGAGCAGTACTTC.

This clone appeared a few times. The sample contains more than one DNA sequence encoding this CDR3. V gene TRBV7-9 combines with J gene TRBJ1-2; D remains ambiguous. V dropped 0 bases and J dropped 4 bases, with 12 bases sitting between them. The CDR3 sequence is 15 residues long. In germline, CDR1 is SEHNR, CDR2 FQNEAQ (reference sequence). The CDR3, as DNA: TGTGCCAGCAGCTTAGCGCATCGAGGGAGCTATGGCTACACCTTC. Translating it yields CASSLAHRGSYGYTF.

As regards this clone: Because the CDR3's place on the DNA is in doubt, the DNA is left out and the CDR3 is given as listed by TCRdb. CDR3 protein: CASSLEREGPGEQYF. V is TRBV28 and J is TRBJ2-7; the listed D gene, TRBD2, was not tested against the DNA. Germline V gene sequence: CDR1 MDHEN, CDR2 SYDVKM. The CDR3 is 15 amino acids in total, end residues counted.

A few counts support this clone. The chain has TRBV6-5 and TRBJ1-1; D remains unclear. V was trimmed by 6 bases and J by 0 bases, leaving 8 bases between them. Per the germline V gene, CDR1 is MNHEY and CDR2 is SVGAGI. The CDR3 covers 13 residues. CDR3 nucleotide sequence: TGTGCCAGCAGCGATGACTTGAACACTGAAGCTTTCTTT. Protein sequence: CASSDDLNTEAFF.

The V gene is TRBV11-2, the J gene TRBJ2-7, with D unresolved. Trimming stripped 4 bases from V and 4 bases from J, with 2 bases between. Per germline, CDR1 SGHAT and CDR2 FQNNGV. The CDR3 sequence is 10 residues long. The CDR3, as DNA: TGTGCCAGCAGCTCTTACGAGCAGTACTTC. This translates into CASSSYEQYF. Using reference TRBV11-2 and TRBJ2-7 for the parts outside the CDR3, the full variable domain is EAGVAQSPRYKIIEKRQSVAFWCNPISGHATLYWYQQILGQGPKLLIQFQNNGVVDDSQLPKDRFSAERLKGVDSTLKIQPAKLEDSAVYLCASSSYEQYFGPGTRLTVT.

This chain joins TRBV11-2 and TRBJ1-1; D unclear. V lost 5 bases to trimming and J lost 12 bases, with 13 bases between them. This CDR3 contains 11 residues. Germline lookup yields CDR1 SGHAT and CDR2 FQNNGV. The CDR3 region has the DNA TGTGCCAGCAGCGCCGACACGGTGACTTTCTTT. Translated, it gives CASSADTVTFF.

The chain uses TRBV4-1 and TRBJ2-7; 7 bases align to TRBD1. The germline CDR1 and CDR2 sequences are MGHRA and YSYEKL. Trimming took 3 bases from V and 2 from J; bases not matched to a gene: 4. CDR3 length equals 14 residues. The CDR3 loop is CASSQGDSAYEQYF. CDR3 bases: TGCGCCAGCAGCCAGGGGGACAGCGCCTACGAGCAGTACTTC.

V is TRBV6-2 or TRBV6-3 and J is TRBJ2-1, with 8 bases matching TRBD2. Germline V lookup: CDR1 MNHEY, CDR2 SVGEGT. J gave up 8 bases and V 2 bases, and 26 bases lay outside the gene matches. The CDR3 runs to 21 residues. The CDR3 spells CASSYTTYGASSGMGVDEQFF. The CDR3 DNA reads TGTGCCAGCAGTTACACCACCTACGGGGCGAGTAGCGGGATGGGGGTAGATGAGCAGTTCTTC.

The rearrangement joins TRBV28 to TRBJ1-1; 10 positions agree with TRBD1. The CDR3 has 16 amino acids. V lost 7 bases and J lost 5; bases outside the gene matches: 13. Germline-derived CDR1 and CDR2 are MDHEN and SYDVKM. The CDR3 protein is CASTFPPGQGTTEAFF. DNA for the CDR3: TGTGCCAGCACATTTCCCCCGGGACAGGGGACAACTGAAGCTTTCTTT.

The chain uses TRBV21-1 and TRBJ1-3. TRBV21-1 represents a pseudogene. The CDR3 is made up of 17 amino acids. In DNA, the CDR3 is TGTGCCAGCGGCCCCGGGGGGGGCTCCCCCTCTGGAAACACCATATATTTT. As protein: CASGPGGGSPSGNTIYF.

A few counts support this clone. The rearrangement uses TRBV19 and TRBJ1-6; D not resolved. Germline V CDR1 and CDR2: LNHDA, SQIVND (reference sequence). The germline V and J ends were trimmed by 5 bases and 5 bases, with 13 bases remaining between them. The length of the CDR3 is 15 residues. CDR3 coding DNA: TGTGCCAGTAGTGATTGGGGAGCCAATAATTCACCCCTCCACTTT. Translation gives CASSDWGANNSPLHF.

This chain connects TRBV29-1 to TRBJ1-1, with TRBD1 matching 7 bases. The CDR3 totals 13 residues. J gave up 3 bases and V 4 bases, and 5 bases lay outside the gene matches. CDR1 and CDR2 from the germline V gene are SQVTM and ANQGSEA. The CDR3: CSVGQGMDTEAFF. The CDR3 nucleotides are TGCAGCGTTGGACAGGGTATGGACACTGAAGCTTTCTTT.

This chain joins TRBV10-2 and TRBJ2-3; TRBD1 agrees at 7 bases. After removal of 0 bases from V and 0 bases from J, the junction contained 3 bases not matched to a gene. The CDR3 is made up of 16 amino acids. Germline CDR1 and CDR2: WSHSY and SAAADI. This CDR3 reads CASSESPGQSTDTQYF. The CDR3 DNA follows: TGCGCCAGCAGTGAGTCACCGGGACAGAGCACAGATACGCAGTATTTT.

The chain has TRBV19 and TRBJ1-1; D is perhaps TRBD1 (5 bases). CDR3 size: 14 residues. In germline, CDR1 is LNHDA, CDR2 SQIVND (reference sequence). Trimming stripped 7 bases from V and 4 bases from J, with 16 bases between. The CDR3 DNA is TGTGCCAGTACCTGGCGCGGGGGGGGCACTGAAGCTTTCTTT. Encoded protein: CASTWRGGGTEAFF. Based on the CDR3 plus reference TRBV19 and TRBJ1-1, the full variable domain is DGGITQSPKYLFRKEGQNVTLSCEQNLNHDAMYWYRQDPGQGLRLIYYSQIVNDFQKGDIAEGYSVSREKKESFPLTVTSAQKNPTAFYLCASTWRGGGTEAFFGQGTRLTVV.

The chain joins TRBV7-8 to TRBJ2-1; 13 bases map to TRBD2. V dropped 6 bases and J dropped 7; count of bases not matched to a gene: 9. Germline CDR1 reads SGHVS; CDR2 reads FQNEAQ. The CDR3 loop spans 16 amino acids. The CDR3 DNA follows: TGTGCCAGCAGACAAAGGACTAGCGGGAGAGGGAATGAGCAGTTCTTC. Protein sequence: CASRQRTSGRGNEQFF.

This chain uses TRBV7-9 with TRBJ2-1, with TRBD2 matching over 7 bases. The germline gives CDR1 SEHNR, CDR2 FQNEAQ (reference sequence). The V and J ends lost 1 base and 15 bases, in that order; junction bases with no gene match: 12. The CDR3 spans 14 residues. The CDR3 region is CASSLDIAAGDRFF. CDR3 coding DNA: TGTGCCAGCAGCTTAGATATCGCGGCGGGAGACCGGTTCTTC.

The J gene is TRBJ2-5, the V gene TRBV5-4; 9 nucleotides match TRBD2. V gave up 1 base and J gave up 2 bases; unmatched junction bases: 3. CDR1 is SGHNT and CDR2 is YYREEE in the germline V gene (reference sequence). This CDR3 is built from 15 residues. The CDR3 spells CASSLSSGVQETQYF. The CDR3 DNA reads as TGTGCCAGCAGCTTGTCTAGCGGGGTACAAGAGACCCAGTACTTC.

As DNA, the CDR3 is TGTGCCAGCAGTTTGGGCTTAAATGGCTACACCTTC. Translation: CASSLGLNGYTF. The chain recombines TRBV28 with TRBJ1-2; D gene unclear. This CDR3 contains 12 residues. With 3 bases removed from V and 6 bases from J, the gap between germline ends came to 8 bases. Germline CDR1 and CDR2: MDHEN and SYDVKM.

J is TRBJ2-3 and V is TRBV10-3; D is uncertain. The CDR3 has 13 residues. In germline, CDR1 is ENHRY, CDR2 SYGVKD. V shed 7 bases and J shed 3 bases, with 11 bases lying between them. The DNA for the CDR3 is TGTGCCATCATGCCTACGCCGACAGATACGCAGTATTTT. Translation gives CAIMPTPTDTQYF.

V usage is TRBV9 and J usage is TRBJ1-3; D ambiguous. The CDR3 spans 15 residues. Trimming removed 0 bases from V and 0 bases from J, with 7 bases in between. Germline loops: CDR1 SGDLS, CDR2 YYNGEE. CDR3 protein: CASSVEAGSGNTIYF. The CDR3 nucleotides are TGTGCCAGCAGCGTAGAGGCAGGCTCTGGAAACACCATATATTTT.

The chain couples TRBV3-1 (or the pseudogene TRBV3-2) to TRBJ2-2, with 10 positions matching TRBD2. Germline V gene sequence: CDR1 LGHDT, CDR2 YNNKEL (reference sequence). The CDR3 has 14 residues. The junction had 2 bases not matched to a gene; V was cut back by 4 bases and J by 6 bases. The CDR3 nucleotides read TGTGCCAGCAGCCTCGGACTAGCGGCCGGGGAGCTGTTTTTT. Protein sequence: CASSLGLAAGELFF.

This clone was detected only once. The chain is built from TRBV4-1 and TRBJ2-2; D not resolved. Deletions cut 4 bases from V and 5 bases from J, with 11 bases between. The CDR3 runs 14 residues. CDR1 is MGHRA, CDR2 YSYEKL, per germline. CDR3 region: CASSPTSLTGELFF. The CDR3 coding sequence is TGCGCCAGCAGCCCTACGTCTTTGACCGGGGAGCTGTTTTTT.

V gene TRBV5-1 combines with J gene TRBJ2-5; 7 bases line up with TRBD2. In germline, CDR1 is SGHRS, CDR2 YFSETQ. With V trimmed by 1 base and J by 5 bases, 8 bases remained unmatched. This CDR3 has 15 amino acids. In nucleotides, the CDR3 is TGCGCCAGCAGCTTGTCCGCGGGAGAGGGGGAGACCCAGTACTTC. Translating it yields CASSLSAGEGETQYF.

The chain combines TRBV5-6 with TRBJ2-5; possible D gene TRBD2, 5 bases. Trimming removed 1 base at V and 0 bases at J, with 10 bases between. The CDR3 runs to 15 residues. In germline, CDR1 is SGHDT, CDR2 YYEEEE. In DNA form, the CDR3 reads TGTGCCAGCAGCTTGAGGCGGAGGTACCAAGAGACCCAGTACTTC. This gives the protein CASSLRRRYQETQYF.

This clone was observed a handful of times. V usage is TRBV7-9 and J usage is TRBJ2-7, with 11 bases lining up with TRBD1. This CDR3 spans 15 amino acids. The V segment lost 4 bases and the J segment 5 bases; nucleotides outside the gene matches: 7. Germline V gene sequence: CDR1 SEHNR, CDR2 FQNEAQ (reference sequence). CDR3 nucleotide sequence: TGTGCCAGCAGCTCCGGACAGGGGGCTCTGGACGAGCAGTACTTC. Its translation: CASSSGQGALDEQYF. Filled out from reference TRBV7-9 and TRBJ2-7, the complete variable domain reads DTGVSQNPRHKITKRGQNVTFRCDPISEHNRLYWYRQTLGQGPEFLTYFQNEAQLEKSRLLSDRFSAERPKGSFSTLEIQRTEQGDSAMYLCASSSGQGALDEQYFGPGTRLTVT.

This clone was picked up one time. J is TRBJ2-7 and V is TRBV5-1; TRBD2 is a possible D gene (6 bases). The CDR3 spans 15 residues. CDR1 and CDR2 (germline): SGHRS, YFSETQ. Trimming removed 4 bases from V and 4 bases from J, with 18 bases in between. Here the CDR3 DNA reads TGCGCCAGCAGCCCCTATAGCGGAGAGGCATACGAGCAGTACTTC. Its protein is CASSPYSGEAYEQYF. The full variable domain, its missing parts supplied by reference TRBV5-1 and TRBJ2-7, is KAGVTQTPRYLIKTRGQQVTLSCSPISGHRSVSWYQQTPGQGLQFLFEYFSETQRNKGNFPGRFSGRQFSNSRSEMNVSTLELGDSALYLCASSPYSGEAYEQYFGPGTRLTVT.

This clone has just a few counts. The chain is built from TRBV7-3 and TRBJ2-3; a possible D gene is TRBD2 (6 bases). V gave up 3 bases and J gave up 0 bases, with 10 bases separating them. This CDR3 has 15 residues. The germline CDR1 and CDR2 sequences are SGHTA and FQGTGA. The CDR3 DNA follows: TGTGCCAGCAGCTTCGACGGGACTAGCACAGATACGCAGTATTTT. It translates to CASSFDGTSTDTQYF.

V usage is TRBV7-9 and J usage is TRBJ1-6; D gene ambiguous. V was pared by 1 base and J by 4 bases, with 8 bases between. This CDR3 has 15 amino acids. Per germline, CDR1 SEHNR and CDR2 FQNEAQ (reference sequence). The CDR3 DNA sequence: TGTGCCAGCAGCTTAGATGGAGGGTATAATTCACCCCTCCACTTT. Encoded protein: CASSLDGGYNSPLHF. The variable domain in full, with the rest retrieved from reference TRBV7-9 and TRBJ1-6, is DTGVSQNPRHKITKRGQNVTFRCDPISEHNRLYWYRQTLGQGPEFLTYFQNEAQLEKSRLLSDRFSAERPKGSFSTLEIQRTEQGDSAMYLCASSLDGGYNSPLHFGNGTRLTVT.